The 6 T cell receptor beta chains listed next were all sequenced from one sample in a study of CD8 T cells in Susac syndrome. With random hexamers, about 0.5 to 1 ug RNA was reverse transcribed. TCRdb redid the calling of the immunoSEQ multiplex PCR reads with MiXCR, one entry per CDR3 protein. Of around 81,000 distinct CDR3 sequences listed, 85% to 95% were seen once; the top ten hold roughly 1%. The material sequenced was CD8+ T cells from PBMCs. The receptors were gathered from a human donor with Susac syndrome.

The chain uses TRBV2 and TRBJ2-3; TRBD2 agrees at 8 bases. The CDR3 is made up of 15 amino acids. V was clipped by 2 bases and J by 0 bases; unmatched bases: 1. CDR1 is SNHLY, CDR2 FYNNEI, per germline. The CDR3 sequence is CASSELAGSTDTQYF. DNA of the CDR3: TGTGCCAGCAGTGAATTAGCGGGGAGCACAGATACGCAGTATTTT.

The J gene is TRBJ2-7, the V gene TRBV18, with D maybe TRBD1 (6 bases). Deletions cut 6 bases from V and 5 bases from J, with 14 bases between. The CDR3 runs to 13 residues. Germline V gene data show CDR1 as KGHSH and CDR2 as LQKENI. Written as DNA, the CDR3 is TGTGCCAGCTCGTCGGACAGTGTCCACGAGCAGTACTTC. It codes for CASSSDSVHEQYF.

The chain combines TRBV18 with TRBJ2-7, with 10 bases identical to TRBD2. The CDR3 runs to 15 residues. The trim removed 4 bases at V and 5 bases at J, leaving 8 bases unmatched. CDR1 and CDR2 from the germline V gene are KGHSH and LQKENI. The DNA for the CDR3 is TGTGCCAGCTCACAGGCTAGCGGGAGATACGACGAGCAGTACTTC. This sequence encodes CASSQASGRYDEQYF. The entire variable domain, with the rest obtained from reference TRBV18 and TRBJ2-7, is as follows: NAGVMQNPRHLVRRRGQEARLRCSPMKGHSHVYWYRQLPEEGLKFMVYLQKENIIDESGMPKERFSAEFPKEGPSILRIQQVVRGDSAAYFCASSQASGRYDEQYFGPGTRLTVT.

The chain is built from TRBV27 and TRBJ1-2; no firm D call. The length of the CDR3 is 14 residues. V was trimmed by 1 base and J by 8 bases, leaving 14 bases between them. Germline CDR1 reads MNHEY; CDR2 reads SMNVEV (reference sequence). The CDR3 DNA reads as TGTGCCAGCAGTTTATTCCGGGGAGTTGACGGCTACACCTTC. Its protein product is CASSLFRGVDGYTF.

The chain combines TRBV5-1 with TRBJ2-7, with D unclear. Germline values: CDR1 SGHRS, CDR2 YFSETQ. This CDR3 comprises 14 residues. V was trimmed by 0 bases and J by 0 bases, leaving 7 bases between them. CDR3 DNA sequence: TGCGCCAGCAGCTTGGAACAGATCTCCTACGAGCAGTACTTC. Translating it yields CASSLEQISYEQYF.

This clonotype is a singleton in its sample. V and J are TRBV5-1 and TRBJ2-7; D is possibly TRBD1 or TRBD2 (5 bases each). The V gene's germline CDR1 is SGHRS and CDR2 YFSETQ. This CDR3 comprises 13 residues. Between the trimmed V and J ends, which lost 3 bases and 2 bases, there was a span of 9 bases. CDR3 loop: CASSWDRTYEQYF. Here the CDR3 DNA reads TGCGCCAGCAGCTGGGACCGTACCTACGAGCAGTACTTC.